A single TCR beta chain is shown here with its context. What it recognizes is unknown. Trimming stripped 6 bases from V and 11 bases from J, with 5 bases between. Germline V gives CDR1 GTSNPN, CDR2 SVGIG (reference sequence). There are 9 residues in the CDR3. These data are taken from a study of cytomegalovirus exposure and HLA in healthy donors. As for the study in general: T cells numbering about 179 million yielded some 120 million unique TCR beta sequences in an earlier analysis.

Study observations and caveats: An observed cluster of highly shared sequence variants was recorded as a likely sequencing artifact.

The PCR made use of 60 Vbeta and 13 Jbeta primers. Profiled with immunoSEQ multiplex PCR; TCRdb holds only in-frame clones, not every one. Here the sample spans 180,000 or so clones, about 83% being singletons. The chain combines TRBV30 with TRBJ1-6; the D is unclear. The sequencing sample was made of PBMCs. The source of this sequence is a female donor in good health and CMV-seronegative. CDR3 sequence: CACETPLHF. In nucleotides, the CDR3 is TGTGCCTGCGAGACACCCCTCCACTTT.